Presented here are 20 T cell receptor beta chains from one specimen sequenced in a study of OX40 agonist ivuxolimab in advanced cancers. Measured with immunoSEQ multiplex PCR; TCRdb has only the in-frame clones, and not every one. The sample has some 60,000 clones, approximately 83% seen once. The specimen comprised CD4+ or CD8+ T cells sorted from blood, sampled in a trial of the OX40 agonist ivuxolimab. These receptors came from an adult with an advanced solid tumor such as melanoma, head and neck, liver or kidney cancer.

The chain recombines TRBV6-5 with TRBJ2-4; the D is unclear. This CDR3 is built from 13 residues. Trimming left V 6 bases short and J 0 bases short, with 6 bases between. CDR1 and CDR2 from the germline V gene are MNHEY and SVGAGI. The CDR3 here is CASRTLAKNIQYF. CDR3 in DNA: TGTGCCAGCAGGACTCTAGCCAAAAACATTCAGTACTTC.

This clone appeared a few times. The CDR3 region is CASSPRLADYEQYF. In DNA, the CDR3 is TGTGCCAGCTCACCTAGACTAGCGGATTACGAGCAGTACTTC. The chain carries TRBV18 and TRBJ2-7; 9 nucleotides line up with TRBD2. V shed 3 bases and J 4 bases; nucleotides not matched to a gene: 4. The CDR3 runs 14 residues. From germline, CDR1 is KGHSH and CDR2 LQKENI.

This chain links TRBV6-6 with TRBJ1-2; D possibly corresponds to TRBD1 (5 bases). Germline CDR1 and CDR2: MNHNY and SVGAGI (reference sequence). The ends were cut back, 0 bases at V and 7 bases at J, with 9 bases in the middle. The CDR3 length is 13 residues. Written as DNA, the CDR3 is TGTGCCAGCAGTTACTCGAATGGGGGTGGCTACACCTTC. This gives the protein CASSYSNGGGYTF.

The chain recombines TRBV9 with TRBJ1-6; D is possibly TRBD1 (5 bases). CDR1 is SGDLS, CDR2 YYNGEE, per germline. The CDR3 is made up of 15 amino acids. Trimming took 0 bases from V and 5 from J, leaving 9 bases between them. The CDR3 spells CASSVVGGDNSPLHF. DNA of the CDR3: TGTGCCAGCAGCGTAGTAGGAGGGGATAATTCACCCCTCCACTTT. The whole variable domain, remainder taken from reference TRBV9 and TRBJ1-6, is DSGVTQTPKHLITATGQRVTLRCSPRSGDLSVYWYQQSLDQGLQFLIQYYNGEERAKGNILERFSAQQFPDLHSELNLSSLELGDSALYFCASSVVGGDNSPLHFGNGTRLTVT.

The chain links TRBV19 to TRBJ2-3; D might be TRBD1 (6 bases). The V gene lost 3 bases and the J gene lost 0 bases, with 10 bases spanning the gap. Germline-derived CDR1 and CDR2 are LNHDA and SQIVND (reference sequence). This CDR3 spans 15 amino acids. DNA of the CDR3: TGTGCCAGTAGTATTGGAGGACAGAGCACAGATACGCAGTATTTT. It translates to CASSIGGQSTDTQYF.

The chain links TRBV28 to TRBJ1-4; D call uncertain. CDR3 length: 12 residues. V was cut by 4 bases and J by 7 bases, with 7 bases left in between. The germline V gene encodes CDR1 MDHEN and CDR2 SYDVKM. The CDR3 DNA is TGTGCCAGCAGTTCCAGTGTTGAAAAACTGTTTTTT. It translates to CASSSSVEKLFF.

The gene calls are TRBV18 and TRBJ2-7; TRBD2 matches at 12 bases. V was pared by 4 bases and J by 1 base, with 8 bases of the junction left unmatched. Germline lookup yields CDR1 KGHSH and CDR2 LQKENI. The CDR3 loop spans 17 amino acids. The CDR3: CASSRRSGTSGSYEQYF. In DNA, the CDR3 is TGTGCCAGCTCACGCCGATCCGGGACTAGCGGGTCCTACGAGCAGTACTTC.

The J gene is TRBJ1-1, the V gene TRBV19, with D unclear. Germline values: CDR1 LNHDA, CDR2 SQIVND (reference sequence). This CDR3 has 14 residues. V dropped 6 bases and J dropped 1 base, with 12 bases sitting between them. The CDR3: CASSTTPGNTEAFF. In DNA, the CDR3 is TGTGCCAGTAGCACGACTCCAGGGAACACTGAAGCTTTCTTT. Based on the CDR3 plus reference TRBV19 and TRBJ1-1, the full variable domain is DGGITQSPKYLFRKEGQNVTLSCEQNLNHDAMYWYRQDPGQGLRLIYYSQIVNDFQKGDIAEGYSVSREKKESFPLTVTSAQKNPTAFYLCASSTTPGNTEAFFGQGTRLTVV.

This sequence joins TRBV5-1 and TRBJ2-3, with TRBD2 identical over 7 bases. V dropped 3 bases and J dropped 4; count of bases not matched to a gene: 17. Per the germline V gene, CDR1 is SGHRS and CDR2 is YFSETQ. This CDR3 has 18 amino acids. The CDR3 is CASSSNPTSTRVADTQYF. The CDR3 nucleotides are TGCGCCAGCAGCTCAAACCCGACTAGCACCCGAGTGGCAGATACGCAGTATTTT.

The rearrangement uses TRBV6-6 and TRBJ2-1; D gene unclear. V lost 9 bases and J 6 bases, leaving 12 bases between the germline ends. This CDR3 is built from 12 residues. Germline values: CDR1 MNHNY, CDR2 SVGAGI (reference sequence). The CDR3, as DNA: TGTGCCAGTTCTCCTCGGCCCAATGAGCAGTTCTTC. Its protein is CASSPRPNEQFF.

The chain couples TRBV2 to TRBJ1-1, with 8 bases matching TRBD1. J gave up 0 bases and V 4 bases, and 10 bases lay outside the gene matches. Germline CDR1 SNHLY, CDR2 FYNNEI. This CDR3 contains 17 residues. The CDR3 spells CASSVPGGGIMNTEAFF. In DNA form, the CDR3 reads TGTGCCAGCAGTGTGCCAGGGGGCGGAATTATGAACACTGAAGCTTTCTTT.

The chain employs TRBV2 and TRBJ2-2; tentative D call: TRBD2 (6 bases). The germline V and J ends were trimmed by 4 bases and 6 bases, with 9 bases remaining between them. The CDR3 spans 13 residues. The germline gives CDR1 SNHLY, CDR2 FYNNEI. Here the CDR3 reads CASSGLVAGELFF. The CDR3 bases are TGTGCCAGCAGTGGACTAGTCGCCGGGGAGCTGTTTTTT.

The chain couples TRBV6-5 to TRBJ1-2; 9 bases are a match to TRBD1. V gave up 6 bases and J gave up 1 base; unmatched junction bases: 6. CDR3 length: 15 amino acids. Germline V CDR1 and CDR2: MNHEY, SVGAGI. The CDR3 sequence: CASSYTGGVNYGYTF. The CDR3 DNA sequence: TGTGCCAGCAGCTATACAGGGGGCGTTAACTATGGCTACACCTTC.

This chain joins TRBV11-2 and TRBJ2-7; D possibly matches TRBD1 or TRBD2 (5 bases each). Trimming took off 0 bases at V and 1 base at J, with 22 bases between the two ends. The length of the CDR3 is 19 residues. CDR1 is SGHAT and CDR2 is FQNNGV in the germline V gene. The CDR3 protein is CASSLDGNVEGPPSYEQYF. As DNA, the CDR3 is TGTGCCAGCAGCTTAGATGGAAACGTTGAGGGGCCCCCTTCCTACGAGCAGTACTTC.

This chain connects TRBV2 to TRBJ2-7, with D possibly TRBD1 on 5 matching bases. The CDR3 is 13 amino acids. From germline, CDR1 is SNHLY and CDR2 FYNNEI. Trimming shortened V by 2 bases and J by 6 bases, and 11 bases separated the two germline ends. For the CDR3, the DNA is TGTGCCAGCAGTGAATCGACAGTAGGCGAGCAGTACTTC. Amino acid sequence: CASSESTVGEQYF.

The V gene is TRBV9, the J gene TRBJ2-5; D possibly corresponds to TRBD2 (7 bases). Germline V gene data show CDR1 as SGDLS and CDR2 as YYNGEE. The length of the CDR3 is 15 residues. V lost 4 bases to trimming and J lost 5 bases, with 18 bases between them. CDR3 residues: CASSQGGGSRETQYF. DNA of the CDR3: TGTGCCAGCAGCCAGGGAGGGGGATCAAGGGAGACCCAGTACTTC.

This clone was recorded a few times. In DNA form, the CDR3 reads TGTGCCAGCGGAGACACTACGGGCGAGTACTTC. Translating it yields CASGDTTGEYF. V is TRBV11-2 and J is TRBJ2-7; D remains unclear. There are 11 residues in the CDR3. Trimming stripped 8 bases from V and 11 bases from J, with 16 bases between. Germline-derived CDR1 and CDR2 are SGHAT and FQNNGV.

This chain joins TRBV5-1 and TRBJ2-1; a possible D gene is TRBD2 (6 bases). Looked up from germline, CDR1 is SGHRS and CDR2 is YFSETQ. This CDR3 region has 14 residues. V lost 4 bases and J lost 7, with 15 bases in between. The CDR3 region is CASSAGRDRNEQFF. In DNA, the CDR3 is TGCGCCAGCAGCGCCGGGCGGGACCGAAATGAGCAGTTCTTC.

This chain links TRBV7-2 with TRBJ2-5; unclear D gene. The CDR3 contains 11 residues. Trimming left V 5 bases short and J 5 bases short, with 6 bases between. Germline V gives CDR1 SGHTA, CDR2 FQGNSA. The CDR3: CASSPMETQYF. The CDR3 DNA follows: TGTGCCAGCAGCCCCATGGAGACCCAGTACTTC.

J is TRBJ1-5 and V is TRBV21-1. TRBV21-1 is listed as a pseudogene. The CDR3 extends over 17 amino acids. This CDR3 is CAGSNQVPVRAVQPQHF. In DNA form, the CDR3 reads TGTGCCGGCAGCAATCAGGTCCCGGTCCGGGCAGTTCAGCCCCAGCATTTT.